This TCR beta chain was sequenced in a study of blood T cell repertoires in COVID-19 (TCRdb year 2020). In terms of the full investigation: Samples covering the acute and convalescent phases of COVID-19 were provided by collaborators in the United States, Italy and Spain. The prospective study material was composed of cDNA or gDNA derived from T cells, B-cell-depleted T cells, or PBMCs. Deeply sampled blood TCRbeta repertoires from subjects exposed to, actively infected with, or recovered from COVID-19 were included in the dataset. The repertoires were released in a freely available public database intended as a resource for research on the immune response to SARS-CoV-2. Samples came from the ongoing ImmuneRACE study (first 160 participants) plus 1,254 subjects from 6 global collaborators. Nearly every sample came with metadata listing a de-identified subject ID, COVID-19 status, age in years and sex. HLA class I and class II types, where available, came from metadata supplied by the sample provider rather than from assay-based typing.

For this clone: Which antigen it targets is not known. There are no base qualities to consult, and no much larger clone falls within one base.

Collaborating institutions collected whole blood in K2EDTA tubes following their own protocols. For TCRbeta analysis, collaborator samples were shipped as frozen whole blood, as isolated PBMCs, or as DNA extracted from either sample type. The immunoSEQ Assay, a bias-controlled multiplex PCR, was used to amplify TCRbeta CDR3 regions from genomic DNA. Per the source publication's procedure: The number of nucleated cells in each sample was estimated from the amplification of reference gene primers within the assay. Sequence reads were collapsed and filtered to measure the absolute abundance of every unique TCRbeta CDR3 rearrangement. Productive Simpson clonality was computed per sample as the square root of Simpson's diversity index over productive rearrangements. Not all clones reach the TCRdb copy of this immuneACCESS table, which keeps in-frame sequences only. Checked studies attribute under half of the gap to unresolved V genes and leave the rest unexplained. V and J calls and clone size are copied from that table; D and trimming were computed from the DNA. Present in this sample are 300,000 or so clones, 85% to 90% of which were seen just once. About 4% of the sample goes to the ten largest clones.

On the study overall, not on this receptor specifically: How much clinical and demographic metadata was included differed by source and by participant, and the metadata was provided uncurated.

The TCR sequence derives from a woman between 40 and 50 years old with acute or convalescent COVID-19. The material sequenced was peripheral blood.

CDR3 sequence: CASSLWTGDTEAFF. The nucleotides are TGTGCCAGCAGCTTATGGACAGGGGACACTGAAGCTTTCTTT. The chain employs TRBV7-2 and TRBJ1-1; 9 middle bases align to TRBD1. In the germline V gene, CDR1 corresponds to SGHTA and CDR2 to FQGNSA. Counted from cysteine to phenylalanine, this CDR3 has 14 amino acids. Only the CDR3 region is kept as DNA, spanning 42 bases read in frame from base 1. Trimmed from V: 2 bases; trimmed from J: 3 bases; junction bases lacking a gene match: 1.